These 5 T cell receptor beta chains came from one sample sequenced in a study of siplizumab effects on memory and regulatory T cells. Libraries were prepared by immunoSEQ multiplex PCR; TCRdb keeps only in-frame clonotypes and omits some of them. The repertoire holds about 1,000 clones, with 70% to 75% as singletons. Sequenced: TEMRA CD8+ T cells sorted from blood. The subset here: unstimulated CD8+ CD45RA+ effector memory T cells. The receptors originated from a human donor in good health.

This rearrangement joins TRBV13 to TRBJ2-1; the match to TRBD1 covers 10 bases. Looked up from germline, CDR1 is PRHDT and CDR2 is FYEKMQ (reference sequence). Germline trimming cut 5 bases from V and 10 bases from J; bases unmatched to any gene: 11. CDR3 size: 15 residues. The CDR3 nucleotides are TGTGCCAGCAGCCCCCCCGGGACAGGGGCCTGGGAGCAGTTCTTC. It yields the protein CASSPPGTGAWEQFF.

This clone was observed a few times. The chain carries TRBV15 and TRBJ1-1; D is undetermined. The germline V gene has CDR1 LNHNV and CDR2 YYDKDF (reference sequence). Between the trimmed V and J ends, which lost 5 bases and 4 bases, there was a span of 14 bases. There are 14 residues in the CDR3. The CDR3 DNA reads TGTGCCACCAGCGGGTACCTAGGGATCACTGAAGCTTTCTTT. Encoded protein: CATSGYLGITEAFF.

The rearrangement uses TRBV28 and TRBJ1-2; 8 bases agree with TRBD1. V gave up 2 bases and J gave up 13 bases; unmatched junction bases: 3. This CDR3 is 11 amino acids long. Germline CDR1 is MDHEN and CDR2 is SYDVKM. CDR3 sequence: CASSLGTGSTF. CDR3 DNA sequence: TGTGCCAGCAGTTTAGGGACAGGTTCCACCTTC.

The chain uses TRBV4-1 and TRBJ2-3, with TRBD1 identical over 10 bases. The V segment lost 2 bases and the J segment 4 bases; nucleotides outside the gene matches: 6. The CDR3 has 16 amino acids. Per germline, CDR1 MGHRA and CDR2 YSYEKL. The chain's CDR3 is CASSQSGTGEADTQYF. As DNA, the CDR3 is TGCGCCAGCAGCCAATCAGGGACAGGGGAGGCAGATACGCAGTATTTT.

This chain links TRBV4-1 with TRBJ1-1; D is unresolved. Between the trimmed V and J ends, which lost 1 base and 0 bases, there was a span of 9 bases. The V gene's germline CDR1 is MGHRA and CDR2 YSYEKL. The CDR3 loop spans 15 amino acids. CDR3 protein: CASSQGPDMNTEAFF. Here the CDR3 DNA reads TGCGCCAGCAGCCAAGGGCCAGACATGAACACTGAAGCTTTCTTT.